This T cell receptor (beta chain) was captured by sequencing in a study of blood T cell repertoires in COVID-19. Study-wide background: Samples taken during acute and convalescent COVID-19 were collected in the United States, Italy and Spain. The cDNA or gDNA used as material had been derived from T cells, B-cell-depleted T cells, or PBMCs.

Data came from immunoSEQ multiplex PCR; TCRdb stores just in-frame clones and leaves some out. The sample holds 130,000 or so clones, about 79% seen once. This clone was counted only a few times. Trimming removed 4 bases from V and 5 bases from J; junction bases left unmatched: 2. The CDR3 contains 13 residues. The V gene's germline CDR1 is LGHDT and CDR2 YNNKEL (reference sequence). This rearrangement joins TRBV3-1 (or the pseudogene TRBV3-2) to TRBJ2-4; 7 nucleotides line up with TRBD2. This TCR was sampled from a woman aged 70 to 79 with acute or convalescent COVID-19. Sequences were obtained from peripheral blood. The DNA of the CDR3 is TGTGCCAGCAGCCTTGGGAGGGAAAACATTCAGTACTTC. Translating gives CASSLGRENIQYF.